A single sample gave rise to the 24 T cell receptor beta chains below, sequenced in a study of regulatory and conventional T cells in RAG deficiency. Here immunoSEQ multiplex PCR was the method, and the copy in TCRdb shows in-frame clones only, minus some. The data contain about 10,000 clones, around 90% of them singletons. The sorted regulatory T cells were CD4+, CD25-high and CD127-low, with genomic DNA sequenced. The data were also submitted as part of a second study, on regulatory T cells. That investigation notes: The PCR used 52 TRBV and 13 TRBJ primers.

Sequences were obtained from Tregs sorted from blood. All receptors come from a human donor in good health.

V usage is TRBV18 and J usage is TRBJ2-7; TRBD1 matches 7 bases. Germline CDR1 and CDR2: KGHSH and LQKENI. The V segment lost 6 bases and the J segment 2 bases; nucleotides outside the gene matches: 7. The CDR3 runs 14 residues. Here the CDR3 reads CASSDLQGPYEQYF. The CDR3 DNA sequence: TGTGCCAGCTCGGATCTACAGGGGCCCTACGAGCAGTACTTC.

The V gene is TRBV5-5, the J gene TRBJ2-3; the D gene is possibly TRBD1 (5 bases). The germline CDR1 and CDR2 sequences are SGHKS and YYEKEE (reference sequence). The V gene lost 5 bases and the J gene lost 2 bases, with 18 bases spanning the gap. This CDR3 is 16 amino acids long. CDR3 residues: CASSWIDSPITDTQYF. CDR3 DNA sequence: TGTGCCAGCAGTTGGATCGACAGCCCAATCACAGATACGCAGTATTTT.

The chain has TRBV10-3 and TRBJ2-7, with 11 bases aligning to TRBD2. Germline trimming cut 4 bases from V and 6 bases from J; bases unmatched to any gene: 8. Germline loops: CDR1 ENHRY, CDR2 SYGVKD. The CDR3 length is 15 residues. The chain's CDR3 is CAISVSSGRMSEQYF. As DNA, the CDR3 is TGTGCCATCAGTGTATCTAGCGGGAGGATGAGCGAGCAGTACTTC.

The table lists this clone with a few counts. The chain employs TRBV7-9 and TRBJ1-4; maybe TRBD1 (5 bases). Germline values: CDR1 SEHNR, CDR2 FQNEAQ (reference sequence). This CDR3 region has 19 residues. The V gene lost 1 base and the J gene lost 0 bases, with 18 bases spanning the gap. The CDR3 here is CASSLGDSFGIATNEKLFF. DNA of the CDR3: TGTGCCAGCAGCTTAGGAGACAGTTTTGGGATTGCAACTAATGAAAAACTGTTTTTT.

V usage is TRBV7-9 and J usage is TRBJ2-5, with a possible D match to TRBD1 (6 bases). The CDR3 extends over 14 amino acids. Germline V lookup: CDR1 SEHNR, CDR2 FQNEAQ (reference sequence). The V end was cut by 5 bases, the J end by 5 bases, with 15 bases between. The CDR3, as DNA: TGTGCCAGCAGCCTGCAGGGGTTCTGGGAGACCCAGTACTTC. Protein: CASSLQGFWETQYF.

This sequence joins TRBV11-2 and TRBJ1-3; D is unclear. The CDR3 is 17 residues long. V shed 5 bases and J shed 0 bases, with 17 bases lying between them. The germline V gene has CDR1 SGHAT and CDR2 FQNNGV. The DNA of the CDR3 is TGTGCCAGCAGCCCCCGGGAGGACCGTCCCTCTGGAAACACCATATATTTT. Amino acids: CASSPREDRPSGNTIYF.

CDR3: CASSPGTIQAQETQYF. In DNA form, the CDR3 reads TGTGCCAGCAGCCCCGGGACTATCCAAGCTCAAGAGACCCAGTACTTC. The J gene is TRBJ2-5, the V gene TRBV5-4; TRBD2 agrees at 7 bases. V lost 4 bases, J lost 2 bases, and 11 bases stayed unmatched. From germline, CDR1 is SGHNT and CDR2 YYREEE (reference sequence). This CDR3 contains 16 residues.

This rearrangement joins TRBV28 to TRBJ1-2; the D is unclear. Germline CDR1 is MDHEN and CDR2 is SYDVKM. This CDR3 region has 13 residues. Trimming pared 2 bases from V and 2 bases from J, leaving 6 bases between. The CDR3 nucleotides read TGTGCCAGCAGTTTAGGACGGAACTATGGCTACACCTTC. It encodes CASSLGRNYGYTF.

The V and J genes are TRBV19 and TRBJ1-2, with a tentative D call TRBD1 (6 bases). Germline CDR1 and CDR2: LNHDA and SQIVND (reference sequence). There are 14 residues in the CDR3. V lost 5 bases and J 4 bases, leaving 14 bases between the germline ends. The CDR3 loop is CASSPPGQTYGYTF. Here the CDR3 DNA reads TGTGCCAGTAGTCCACCAGGACAGACCTATGGCTACACCTTC.

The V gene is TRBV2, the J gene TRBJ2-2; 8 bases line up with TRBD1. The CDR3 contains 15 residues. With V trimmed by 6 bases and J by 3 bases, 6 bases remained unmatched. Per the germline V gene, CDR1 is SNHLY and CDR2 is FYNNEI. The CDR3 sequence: CASRDRELYTGELFF. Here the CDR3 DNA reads TGTGCCAGCAGGGACAGGGAATTGTACACCGGGGAGCTGTTTTTT.

The CDR3 is CASSRGTSGSGSRNEQFF. In DNA, the CDR3 is TGTGCCAGCAGCCGGGGGACTAGCGGGAGTGGGAGTAGAAATGAGCAGTTCTTC. V is TRBV5-6 and J is TRBJ2-1; 14 positions agree with TRBD2. From germline, CDR1 is SGHDT and CDR2 YYEEEE. The ends lost 4 bases at V and 7 bases at J; junction bases unmatched: 13. This CDR3 contains 18 residues.

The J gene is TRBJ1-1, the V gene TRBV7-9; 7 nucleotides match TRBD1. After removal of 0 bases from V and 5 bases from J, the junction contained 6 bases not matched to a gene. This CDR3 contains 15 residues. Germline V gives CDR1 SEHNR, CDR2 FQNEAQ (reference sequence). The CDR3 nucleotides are TGTGCCAGCAGCTTAGCCGGACAGGCCAGGACTGAAGCTTTCTTT. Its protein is CASSLAGQARTEAFF. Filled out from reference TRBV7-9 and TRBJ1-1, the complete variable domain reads DTGVSQNPRHKITKRGQNVTFRCDPISEHNRLYWYRQTLGQGPEFLTYFQNEAQLEKSRLLSDRFSAERPKGSFSTLEIQRTEQGDSAMYLCASSLAGQARTEAFFGQGTRLTVV.

CDR3 DNA sequence: TGTGCCAGCAGCCAACTGGGTCTAGGGTCCGGAAACACCATATATTTT. Its translation is CASSQLGLGSGNTIYF. V gene TRBV5-4 combines with J gene TRBJ1-3; D gene unclear. CDR3 length: 16 residues. Trimming shortened V by 4 bases and J by 4 bases, and 18 bases separated the two germline ends. Per germline, CDR1 SGHNT and CDR2 YYREEE (reference sequence).

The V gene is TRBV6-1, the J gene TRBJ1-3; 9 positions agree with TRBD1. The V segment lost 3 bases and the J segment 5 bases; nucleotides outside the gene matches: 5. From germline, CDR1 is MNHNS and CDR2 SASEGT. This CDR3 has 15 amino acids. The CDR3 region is CASSDIGTGRNTIYF. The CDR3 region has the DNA TGTGCCAGCAGTGACATCGGGACAGGGAGAAACACCATATATTTT.

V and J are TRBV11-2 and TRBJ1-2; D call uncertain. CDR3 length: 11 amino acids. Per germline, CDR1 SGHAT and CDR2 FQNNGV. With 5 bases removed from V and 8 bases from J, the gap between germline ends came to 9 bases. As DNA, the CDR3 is TGTGCCAGCAGCACCCCTCAGGGCTACACCTTC. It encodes CASSTPQGYTF.

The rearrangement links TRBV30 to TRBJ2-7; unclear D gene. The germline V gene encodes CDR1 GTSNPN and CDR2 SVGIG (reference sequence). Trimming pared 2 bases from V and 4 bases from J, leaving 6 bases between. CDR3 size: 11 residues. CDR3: CAWSTQYEQYF. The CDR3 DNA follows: TGTGCCTGGAGTACGCAGTACGAGCAGTACTTC. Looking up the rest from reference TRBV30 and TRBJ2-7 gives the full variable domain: SQTIHQWPATLVQPVGSPLSLECTVEGTSNPNLYWYRQAAGRGLQLLFYSVGIGQISSEVPQNLSASRPQDRQFILSSKKLLLSDSGFYLCAWSTQYEQYFGPGTRLTVT.

In nucleotides, the CDR3 is TGCAGCGTCGCCGGACGGATGAACACTGAAGCTTTCTTT. Translation gives CSVAGRMNTEAFF. This chain links TRBV29-1 with TRBJ1-1, with unresolved D. Germline values: CDR1 SQVTM, CDR2 ANQGSEA. The CDR3 is 13 amino acids. Trimming shortened V by 6 bases and J by 0 bases, and 11 bases separated the two germline ends.

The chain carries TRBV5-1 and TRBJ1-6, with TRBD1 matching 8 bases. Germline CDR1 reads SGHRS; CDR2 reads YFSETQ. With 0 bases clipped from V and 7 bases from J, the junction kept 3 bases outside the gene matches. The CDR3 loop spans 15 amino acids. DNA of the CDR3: TGCGCCAGCAGCTTGGTCACAGGGGGAAATTCACCCCTCCACTTT. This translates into CASSLVTGGNSPLHF.

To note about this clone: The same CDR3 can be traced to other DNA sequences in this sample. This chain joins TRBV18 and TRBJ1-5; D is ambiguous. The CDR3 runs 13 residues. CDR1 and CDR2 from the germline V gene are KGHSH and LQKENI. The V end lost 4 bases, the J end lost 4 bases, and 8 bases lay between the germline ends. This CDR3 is CASSRQDNQPQHF. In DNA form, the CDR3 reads TGTGCCAGCTCACGCCAGGATAATCAGCCCCAGCATTTT.

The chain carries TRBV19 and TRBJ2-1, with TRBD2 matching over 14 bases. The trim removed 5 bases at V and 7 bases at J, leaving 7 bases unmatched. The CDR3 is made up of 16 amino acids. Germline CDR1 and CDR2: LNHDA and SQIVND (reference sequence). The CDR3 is CASSPRLAGGPNEQFF. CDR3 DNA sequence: TGTGCCAGTAGTCCCCGACTAGCGGGGGGGCCGAATGAGCAGTTCTTC.

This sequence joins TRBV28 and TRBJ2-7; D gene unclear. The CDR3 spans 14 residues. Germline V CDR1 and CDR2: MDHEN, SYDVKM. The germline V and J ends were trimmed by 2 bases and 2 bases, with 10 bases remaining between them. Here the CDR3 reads CASSLLGQTYEQYF. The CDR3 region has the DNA TGTGCCAGCAGTTTACTCGGGCAGACCTACGAGCAGTACTTC.

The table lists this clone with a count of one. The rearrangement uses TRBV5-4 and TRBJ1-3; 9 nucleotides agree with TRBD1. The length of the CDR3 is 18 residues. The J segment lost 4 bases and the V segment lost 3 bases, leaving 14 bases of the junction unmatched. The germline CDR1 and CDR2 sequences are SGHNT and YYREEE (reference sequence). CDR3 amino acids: CASSSNPSGTGLGNTIYF. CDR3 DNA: TGTGCCAGCAGCTCTAACCCCTCCGGGACAGGGCTGGGAAACACCATATATTTT.

The CDR3 coding sequence is TGTGCCAGCAGCTTGCACTTACGGACTAGCGGTCCCAACGAGCAGTACTTC. This sequence encodes CASSLHLRTSGPNEQYF. The rearrangement joins TRBV7-9 to TRBJ2-5; 10 nucleotides line up with TRBD2. The J call may be in error: the DNA end matches TRBJ2-7 better. This CDR3 comprises 17 residues. Germline V gives CDR1 SEHNR, CDR2 FQNEAQ (reference sequence).

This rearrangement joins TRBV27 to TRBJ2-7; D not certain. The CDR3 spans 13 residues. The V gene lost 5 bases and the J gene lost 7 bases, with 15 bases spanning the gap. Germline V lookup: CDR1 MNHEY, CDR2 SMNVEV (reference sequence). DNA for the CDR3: TGTGCCAGCAGTCCTAGGATTGGGCAGGAGCAGTACTTC. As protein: CASSPRIGQEQYF.